These T cell receptor beta chains were read from a single sample in a study of T cell responses to AZD1222 COVID-19 vaccine. TCRdb's copy holds only in-frame clones and misses some; the assay was immunoSEQ multiplex PCR. The sample comprises 65,000 to 75,000 clones, 88% of which are singletons, and 4.8% rests with the top ten. Sequencing was performed on peripheral blood, taken 28 days after the second dose of the MenACWY control vaccine. Source of these receptors: an adult who received the MenACWY meningococcal vaccine as a control. CDR3s include the opening cysteine and the closing phenylalanine or tryptophan. D genes are given only for firm matches. Clone size is shown for a subset of rows, as once, few, many or a class of expanded clone.

J: TRBJ1-5
size: once
D: .
V: TRBV5-1
CDR3: CASSLSEGGNQPQHF
DNA: TGCGCCAGCAGCTTGTCGGAGGGGGGCAATCAGCCCCAGCATTTT

J: TRBJ1-1
size: .
D: .
V: TRBV7-9
CDR3: CASSFRGGTEAFF
DNA: TGTGCCAGCAGCTTTCGGGGGGGAACTGAAGCTTTCTTT

J: TRBJ2-7
size: .
D: .
V: TRBV10-3
CDR3: CAITKGQNSYEQYF
DNA: TGTGCCATCACCAAAGGACAGAACTCCTACGAGCAGTACTTC

J: TRBJ1-1
size: .
D: .
V: TRBV28
CDR3: CASSLYLRSTEAFF
DNA: TGTGCCAGCAGTTTATATCTCAGAAGCACTGAAGCTTTCTTT

J: TRBJ1-3
size: .
D: .
V: TRBV29-1
CDR3: CSVELQGGNTIYF
DNA: TGCAGCGTTGAGTTACAGGGAGGAAACACCATATATTTT

J: TRBJ1-5
size: .
D: .
V: TRBV3-1/TRBV3-2
CDR3: CASSLARGRGNQPQHF
DNA: TGTGCCAGCAGCCTGGCGAGGGGTCGAGGAAATCAGCCCCAGCATTTT

J: TRBJ1-6
size: few
D: TRBD1
V: TRBV30
CDR3: CAWRDGGQDGSPLHF
DNA: TGTGCCTGGAGGGACGGTGGACAGGATGGCTCACCCCTCCACTTT

J: TRBJ2-2
size: .
D: .
V: TRBV18
CDR3: CASSPRWGQSTGELFF
DNA: TGTGCCAGCTCACCACGCTGGGGGCAGAGCACCGGGGAGCTGTTTTTT

J: TRBJ2-6
size: .
D: .
V: TRBV5-3
CDR3: CARSQLQGSGANVLTF
DNA: TGTGCCAGAAGCCAACTTCAGGGGTCTGGGGCCAACGTCCTGACTTTC

J: TRBJ1-2
size: .
D: TRBD1
V: TRBV6-6
CDR3: CASSSGTGGYGYTF
DNA: TGTGCCAGCAGTTCCGGGACAGGGGGCTATGGCTACACCTTC

J: TRBJ2-7
size: .
D: .
V: TRBV27
CDR3: CASSLLRTVPYEQYF
DNA: TGTGCCAGCAGCCTCCTCAGGACGGTCCCCTACGAGCAGTACTTC

J: TRBJ2-7
size: .
D: .
V: TRBV27
CDR3: CASSPGLFSYEQYF
DNA: TGTGCCAGCAGCCCGGGACTTTTCTCCTACGAGCAGTACTTC

J: TRBJ1-2
size: .
D: .
V: TRBV19
CDR3: CASSVGRRANYGYTF
DNA: TGTGCCAGTAGTGTGGGACGGCGAGCTAACTATGGCTACACCTTC

J: TRBJ1-1
size: .
D: TRBD1
V: TRBV29-1
CDR3: CSARTGGTEAFF
DNA: TGCAGCGCCCGAACAGGGGGCACTGAAGCTTTCTTT

J: TRBJ2-1
size: once
D: TRBD2
V: TRBV5-1
CDR3: CASSLSGGSYDEQFF
DNA: TGCGCCAGCAGCTTGAGCGGGGGGTCTTATGATGAGCAGTTCTTC

J: TRBJ1-1
size: .
D: .
V: TRBV14
CDR3: CASSQGGNTEAFF
DNA: TGTGCCAGCAGCCAAGGGGGGAACACTGAAGCTTTCTTT

J: TRBJ1-1
size: .
D: .
V: TRBV6-2/TRBV6-3
CDR3: CASSYEKRNTEAFF
DNA: TGTGCCAGCAGTTACGAAAAGAGGAACACTGAAGCTTTCTTT

J: TRBJ1-3
size: .
D: .
V: TRBV7-9
CDR3: CASSLGDTNTIYF
DNA: TGTGCCAGCAGCTTAGGCGACACAAACACCATATATTTT

J: TRBJ1-2
size: .
D: TRBD1
V: TRBV19
CDR3: CASRRQGVNYGYTF
DNA: TGTGCCAGTAGAAGACAGGGTGTGAACTATGGCTACACCTTC

J: TRBJ2-2
size: .
D: TRBD2
V: TRBV4-3
CDR3: CASSQDPGGPDTGELFF
DNA: TGCGCCAGCAGCCAAGACCCGGGGGGGCCCGACACCGGGGAGCTGTTTTTT

J: TRBJ2-7
size: .
D: .
V: TRBV9
CDR3: CASSRRTVSSYEQYF
DNA: TGTGCCAGCAGCAGAAGGACGGTAAGCTCCTACGAGCAGTACTTC

J: TRBJ1-2
size: .
D: TRBD1
V: TRBV7-2
CDR3: CASSRQTGEAGYTF
DNA: TGTGCCAGCAGCCGCCAGACAGGGGAGGCTGGCTACACCTTC

J: TRBJ1-2
size: .
D: .
V: TRBV28
CDR3: CASSSQYYGYTF
DNA: TGTGCCAGCAGCTCGCAATACTATGGCTACACCTTC